This TCR beta chain was identified during a study of pediatric ulcerative colitis. The wider study: Disease was pancolitis in fewer than ten and left-sided in two, histology-confirmed.

On this clone: Its target is unknown.

The rectum was sampled with one to two pinch biopsies at colonoscopy. Before the diagnostic colonoscopy, ulcerative colitis patients were free of immunosuppressive medication. Notes on the study in general: No controls had the two rectal clonotypes shared by ulcerative colitis patients.

Some clones are missing from TCRdb's copy, which holds only in-frame ones; the method was immunoSEQ multiplex PCR. The repertoire holds fewer than 30,000 clones, with over 65% as singletons. The CDR3 loop spans 12 amino acids. Germline V CDR1 and CDR2: SGHNT, YYREEE (reference sequence). Trimming removed 0 bases from V and 8 bases from J, with 9 bases in between. The V and J genes are TRBV5-4 and TRBJ2-7; D might be TRBD2 (5 bases). This clonotype was sampled from a boy between 10 and 17 years old with severe ulcerative colitis. Sequencing was performed on gut tissue. The DNA for the CDR3 is TGTGCCAGCAGCTTGGGTGGGAGCCAGCAGTACTTC. It codes for CASSLGGSQQYF. The variable domain in full, with the rest retrieved from reference TRBV5-4 and TRBJ2-7, is ETGVTQSPTHLIKTRGQQVTLRCSSQSGHNTVSWYQQALGQGPQFIFQYYREEENGRGNFPPRFSGLQFPNYSSELNVNALELDDSALYLCASSLGGSQQYFGPGTRLTVT.